The present T cell receptor (beta chain) was sequenced within a study of early T cells in non-severe SARS-CoV-2 infection. General study points: Anti-spike CD8 specificities were favored by VDJdb matching, whose results missed private and CD4 specificities.

The protocol attached unique molecular identifiers to individual cDNA molecules. One entry per CDR3 protein, called by TCRdb with MiXCR from the 5' RACE reads. The sample holds approximately 81,000 distinct CDR3 sequences, over 12% seen once. As concerns this clonotype: What it recognizes is unknown.

The germline V gene encodes CDR1 SGHKS and CDR2 YYEKEE (reference sequence). Trimming stripped 0 bases from V and 1 base from J, with 11 bases between. This CDR3 comprises 15 residues. The chain uses TRBV5-5 and TRBJ2-7, with a tentative D call TRBD1 (5 bases). Sequencing was performed on whole blood. The TCR sequence derives from an adult who was a healthcare worker with PCR-confirmed SARS-CoV-2 infection or an uninfected control (not recorded which). DNA for the CDR3: TGTGCCAGCAGCTTGGCCCCGGACACGTCCTACGAGCAGTACTTC. Protein: CASSLAPDTSYEQYF.